A single TCR beta chain is shown here with its context. Its antigen remains unidentified. This CDR3 region has 14 residues. V was shortened by 1 base and J by 5 bases, with 11 bases between the two germline ends. Germline values: CDR1 MGHRA, CDR2 YSYEKL. Assay: immunoSEQ multiplex PCR; the TCRdb copy retains only in-frame clones and omits some. This sample has some 140,000 clones, with more than 90% found just once. This record belongs to a study of T cell responses to AZD1222 COVID-19 vaccine. Study findings and constraints: Only a handful of AZD1222 recipients, more than five in all, had baseline seropositivity. Regions 160-218 and 743-854 held dominance among vaccine-associated CD4 TCRs, which spanned spike.

The sequence was obtained from an adult in good health. This specimen consisted of peripheral blood, obtained on day 0 of AZD1222 vaccination. The chain combines TRBV4-1 with TRBJ1-2, with no clear D. CDR3: CASSQVTEIYGYTF. The DNA of the CDR3 is TGCGCCAGCAGCCAAGTTACAGAGATTTATGGCTACACCTTC.